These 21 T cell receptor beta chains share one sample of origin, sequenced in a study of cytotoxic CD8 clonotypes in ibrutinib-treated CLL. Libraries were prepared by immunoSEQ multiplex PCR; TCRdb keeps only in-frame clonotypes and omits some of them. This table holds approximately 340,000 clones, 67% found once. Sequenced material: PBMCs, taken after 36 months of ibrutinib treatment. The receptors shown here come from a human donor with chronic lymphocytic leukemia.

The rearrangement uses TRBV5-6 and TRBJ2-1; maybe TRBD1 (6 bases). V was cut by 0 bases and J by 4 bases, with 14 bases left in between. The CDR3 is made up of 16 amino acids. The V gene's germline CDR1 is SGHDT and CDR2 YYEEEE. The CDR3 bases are TGTGCCAGCAGCTTGGCCGCCTGGGGGACATACAATGAGCAGTTCTTC. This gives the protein CASSLAAWGTYNEQFF.

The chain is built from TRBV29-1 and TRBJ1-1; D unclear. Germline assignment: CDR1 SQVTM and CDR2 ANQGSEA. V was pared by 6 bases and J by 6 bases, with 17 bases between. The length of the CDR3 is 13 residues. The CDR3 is CSVITSVGSEAFF. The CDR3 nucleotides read TGCAGCGTGATAACCTCGGTTGGATCTGAAGCTTTCTTT.

The CDR3: CASSHGTGGSYEQYF. CDR3 DNA: TGCGCCAGCAGCCACGGGACAGGGGGCTCCTACGAGCAGTACTTC. The gene calls are TRBV4-1 and TRBJ2-7, with 11 nucleotides matching TRBD1. This CDR3 comprises 15 residues. Germline values: CDR1 MGHRA, CDR2 YSYEKL. The V gene end was trimmed by 3 bases and the J gene end by 0 bases; junction bases not matched to a gene: 1.

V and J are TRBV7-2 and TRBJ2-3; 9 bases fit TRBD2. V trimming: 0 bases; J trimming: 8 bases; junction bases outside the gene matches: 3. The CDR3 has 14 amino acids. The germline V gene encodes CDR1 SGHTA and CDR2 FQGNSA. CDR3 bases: TGTGCCAGCAGCTTAGCGATAGCGGGAGCTACGCAGTATTTT. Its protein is CASSLAIAGATQYF.

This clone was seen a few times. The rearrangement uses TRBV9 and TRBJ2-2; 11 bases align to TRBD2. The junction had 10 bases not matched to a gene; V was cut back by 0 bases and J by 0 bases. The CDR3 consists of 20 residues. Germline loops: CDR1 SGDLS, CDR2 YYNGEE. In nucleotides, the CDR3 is TGTGCCAGCAGCGTAGCGTTAGCGGGAGGGCCTTATGCGAACACCGGGGAGCTGTTTTTT. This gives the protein CASSVALAGGPYANTGELFF.

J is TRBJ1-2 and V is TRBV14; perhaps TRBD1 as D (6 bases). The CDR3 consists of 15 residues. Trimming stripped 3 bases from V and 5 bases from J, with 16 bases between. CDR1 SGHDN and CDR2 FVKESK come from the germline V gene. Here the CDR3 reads CASSHRIGGRYGYTF. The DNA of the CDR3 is TGTGCCAGCAGCCATAGAATAGGGGGAAGGTATGGCTACACCTTC.

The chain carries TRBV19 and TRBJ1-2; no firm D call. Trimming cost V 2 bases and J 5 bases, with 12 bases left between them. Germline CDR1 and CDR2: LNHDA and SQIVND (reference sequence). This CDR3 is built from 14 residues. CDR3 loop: CASSISWYRYGYTF. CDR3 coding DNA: TGTGCCAGTAGTATATCGTGGTATAGATATGGCTACACCTTC.

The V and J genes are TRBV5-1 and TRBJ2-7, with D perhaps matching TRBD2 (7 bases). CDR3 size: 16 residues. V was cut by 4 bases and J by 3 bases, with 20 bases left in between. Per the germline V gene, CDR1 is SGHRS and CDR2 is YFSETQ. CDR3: CASSLVPGGTFYEQYF. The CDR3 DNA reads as TGCGCCAGCAGCCTTGTACCCGGGGGGACATTCTACGAGCAGTACTTC.

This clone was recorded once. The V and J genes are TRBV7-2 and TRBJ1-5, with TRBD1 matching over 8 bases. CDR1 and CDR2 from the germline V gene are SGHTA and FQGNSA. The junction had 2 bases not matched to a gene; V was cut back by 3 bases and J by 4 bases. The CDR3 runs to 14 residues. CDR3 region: CASSFHRGNQPQHF. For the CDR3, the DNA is TGTGCCAGCAGCTTCCACAGGGGGAATCAGCCCCAGCATTTT.

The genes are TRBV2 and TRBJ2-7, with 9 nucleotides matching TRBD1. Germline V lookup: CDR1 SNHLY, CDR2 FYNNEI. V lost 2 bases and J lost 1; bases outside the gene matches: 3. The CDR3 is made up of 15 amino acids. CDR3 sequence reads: CASSETGQGSYEQYF. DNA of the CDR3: TGTGCCAGCAGTGAAACGGGACAGGGATCCTACGAGCAGTACTTC.

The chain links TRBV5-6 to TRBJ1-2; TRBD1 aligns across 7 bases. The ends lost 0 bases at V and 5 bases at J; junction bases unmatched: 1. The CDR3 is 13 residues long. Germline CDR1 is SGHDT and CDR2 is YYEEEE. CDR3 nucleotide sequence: TGTGCCAGCAGCTTGGACAGGGGATATGGCTACACCTTC. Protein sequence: CASSLDRGYGYTF.

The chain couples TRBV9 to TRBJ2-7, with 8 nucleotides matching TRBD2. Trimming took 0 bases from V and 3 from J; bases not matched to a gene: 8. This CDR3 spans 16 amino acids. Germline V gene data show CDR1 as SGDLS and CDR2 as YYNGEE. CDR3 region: CASSVASGAGVYEQYF. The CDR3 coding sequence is TGTGCCAGCAGCGTAGCTAGCGGAGCGGGAGTCTACGAGCAGTACTTC.

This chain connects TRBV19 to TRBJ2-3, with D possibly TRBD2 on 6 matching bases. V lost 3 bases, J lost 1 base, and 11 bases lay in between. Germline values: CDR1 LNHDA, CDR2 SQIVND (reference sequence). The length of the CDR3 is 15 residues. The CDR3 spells CASSIPAGRTDTQYF. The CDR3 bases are TGTGCCAGTAGTATCCCGGCGGGGCGCACAGATACGCAGTATTTT.

Here the CDR3 reads CASSVGLAGGQLVNEQFF. The CDR3 nucleotides read TGTGCCAGCAGCGTAGGACTAGCGGGAGGGCAACTAGTCAATGAGCAGTTCTTC. V is TRBV9 and J is TRBJ2-1; 14 positions agree with TRBD2. Germline loops: CDR1 SGDLS, CDR2 YYNGEE. The CDR3 runs to 18 residues. The V and J ends lost 0 bases and 6 bases, in that order; junction bases with no gene match: 8.

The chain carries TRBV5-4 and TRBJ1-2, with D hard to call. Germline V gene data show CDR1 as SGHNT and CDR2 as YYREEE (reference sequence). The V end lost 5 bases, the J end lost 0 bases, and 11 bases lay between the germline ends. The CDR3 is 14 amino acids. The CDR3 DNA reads TGTGCCAGCAGGGGAGGGCCCGCTAACTATGGCTACACCTTC. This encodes CASRGGPANYGYTF.

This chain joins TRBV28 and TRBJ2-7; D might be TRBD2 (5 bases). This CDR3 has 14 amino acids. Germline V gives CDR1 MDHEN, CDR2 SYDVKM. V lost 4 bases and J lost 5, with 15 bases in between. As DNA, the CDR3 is TGTGCCAGCAGTTATCCGGGATCACAGAACGAGCAGTACTTC. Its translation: CASSYPGSQNEQYF.

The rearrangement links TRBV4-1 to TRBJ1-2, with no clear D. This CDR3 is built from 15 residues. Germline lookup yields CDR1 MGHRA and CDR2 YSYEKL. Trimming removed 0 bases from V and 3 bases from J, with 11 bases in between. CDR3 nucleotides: TGCGCCAGCAGCCAAGATCTCGCCGGGGACTATGGCTACACCTTC. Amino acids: CASSQDLAGDYGYTF.

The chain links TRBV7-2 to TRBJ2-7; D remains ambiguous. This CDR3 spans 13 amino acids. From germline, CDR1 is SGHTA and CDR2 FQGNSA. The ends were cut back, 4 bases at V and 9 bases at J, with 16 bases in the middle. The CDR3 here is CASSSQKVRGQYF. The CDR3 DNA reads TGTGCCAGCAGCTCCCAGAAGGTACGCGGGCAGTACTTC.

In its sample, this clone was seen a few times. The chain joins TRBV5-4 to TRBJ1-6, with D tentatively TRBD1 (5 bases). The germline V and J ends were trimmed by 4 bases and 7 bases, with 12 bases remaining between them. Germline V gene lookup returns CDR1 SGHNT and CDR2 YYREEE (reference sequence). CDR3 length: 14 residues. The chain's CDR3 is CASSRVGTNSPLHF. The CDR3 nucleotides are TGTGCCAGCAGCCGTGTGGGGACCAATTCACCCCTCCACTTT.

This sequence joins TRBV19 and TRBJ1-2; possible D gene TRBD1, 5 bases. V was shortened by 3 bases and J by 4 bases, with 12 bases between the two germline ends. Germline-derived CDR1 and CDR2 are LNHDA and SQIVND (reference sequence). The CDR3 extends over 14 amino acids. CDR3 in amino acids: CASSIKTAGYGYTF. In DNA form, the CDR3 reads TGTGCCAGTAGTATTAAGACAGCGGGCTATGGCTACACCTTC.

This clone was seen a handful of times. The CDR3 sequence is CASSSRVGYGYTF. The CDR3 DNA reads TGTGCCAGCAGTAGCAGGGTTGGATATGGCTACACCTTC. The chain joins TRBV27 to TRBJ1-2; D might be TRBD1 (5 bases). Germline CDR1 and CDR2: MNHEY and SMNVEV (reference sequence). Between the trimmed V and J ends, which lost 5 bases and 5 bases, there was a span of 12 bases. The CDR3 extends over 13 amino acids.